This T cell receptor (beta chain) derives from a study of T cell repertoires in aging, cancer and after chemotherapy. Study-level background: Roughly 10 million TCR reads made up the full dataset.

The template was genomic DNA from peripheral blood, not RNA. Multiplex touch-down PCR with TRB-A/B primers amplified rearranged V-D-J TRB sequences. TCRdb re-called the multiplex PCR reads through MiXCR, storing one row per CDR3 protein. The sample has under 8,500 distinct CDR3 sequences; about 29% are singletons. Trimming removed 1 base at V and 9 bases at J, with 14 bases between. Germline-derived CDR1 and CDR2 are SGHDT and YYEEEE. This CDR3 is built from 15 residues. This sequence originates from a human donor with a blood cancer. Source material: blood. The chain couples TRBV5-6 to TRBJ1-6, with D maybe TRBD1 (6 bases). Written as DNA, the CDR3 is TGTGCCAGCAGCTTGCCCGGGACAAATAGTTCACCCCTCCACTTT. Protein: CASSLPGTNSSPLHF.